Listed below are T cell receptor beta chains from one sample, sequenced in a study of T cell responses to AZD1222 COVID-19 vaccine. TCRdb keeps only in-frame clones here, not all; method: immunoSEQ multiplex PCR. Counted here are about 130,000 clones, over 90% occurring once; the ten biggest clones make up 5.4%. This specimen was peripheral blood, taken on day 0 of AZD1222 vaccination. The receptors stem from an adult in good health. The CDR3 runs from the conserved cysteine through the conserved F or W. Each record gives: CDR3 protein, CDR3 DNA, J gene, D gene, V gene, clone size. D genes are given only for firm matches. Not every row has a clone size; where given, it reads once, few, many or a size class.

CDR3: CASSLLLSLGDTEAFF; DNA: TGTGCCAGCAGCTTATTATTAAGTTTAGGGGACACTGAAGCTTTCTTT; J: TRBJ1-1; D: .; V: TRBV7-2; size: .
CDR3: CASSLGGFDTEAFF; DNA: TGTGCCAGCAGTTTAGGTGGGTTTGACACTGAAGCTTTCTTT; J: TRBJ1-1; D: .; V: TRBV27; size: .
CDR3: CASSKDRGSPQHF; DNA: TGTGCCAGCTCTAAAGATCGGGGAAGTCCCCAGCATTTT; J: TRBJ1-5; D: .; V: TRBV18; size: .
CDR3: CAWSVEPPSNYGYTF; DNA: TGTGCCTGGAGTGTAGAGCCCCCGAGCAACTATGGCTACACCTTC; J: TRBJ1-2; D: .; V: TRBV30; size: .
CDR3: CASSVGRGTEAFF; DNA: TGTGCCAGCAGCGTAGGCAGGGGAACTGAAGCTTTCTTT; J: TRBJ1-1; D: .; V: TRBV9; size: few
CDR3: CASSPHPASTDTQYF; DNA: TGTGCCAGCAGCCCCCATCCGGCTAGCACAGATACGCAGTATTTT; J: TRBJ2-3; D: .; V: TRBV9; size: .
CDR3: CASSLPGQGDFEAF; DNA: TGTGCCAGCAGCCTTCCGGGACAGGGGGACTTTGAGGCCTTC; J: TRBJ1-2; D: TRBD1; V: TRBV2; size: .
CDR3: CASSLGRLGQGALAFF; DNA: TGTGCCAGCAGCTTGGGACGGTTGGGACAGGGGGCTTTAGCTTTCTTT; J: TRBJ1-1; D: TRBD1; V: TRBV7-9; size: .
CDR3: CASSQDSRPNQPQHF; DNA: TGTGCCAGCAGCCAAGATTCGCGGCCCAATCAGCCCCAGCATTTT; J: TRBJ1-5; D: .; V: TRBV3-1/TRBV3-2; size: .
CDR3: CASSLNLGEQYF; DNA: TGTGCCAGCAGCTTGAATTTGGGCGAGCAGTACTTC; J: TRBJ2-7; D: .; V: TRBV5-5; size: .
CDR3: CASSQGAGGGDEQYF; DNA: TGTGCCAGCAGCCAAGGAGCGGGGGGAGGGGACGAGCAGTACTTC; J: TRBJ2-7; D: TRBD2; V: TRBV3-1/TRBV3-2; size: .
CDR3: CASRQPRGVNTEAFF; DNA: TGTGCCAGCAGGCAACCGAGGGGTGTGAACACTGAAGCTTTCTTT; J: TRBJ1-1; D: .; V: TRBV28; size: .
CDR3: CASSLGQPGPNVLTF; DNA: TGTGCCAGCAGCCTCGGGCAGCCTGGGCCCAACGTCCTGACTTTC; J: TRBJ2-6; D: .; V: TRBV7-9; size: .
CDR3: CASSYSGLTPFEQYF; DNA: TGTGCCAGCAGCTACTCGGGACTAACCCCTTTTGAGCAGTACTTC; J: TRBJ2-7; D: TRBD2; V: TRBV7-9; size: few
CDR3: CASTPEGTSYEQYF; DNA: TGTGCCAGTACCCCTGAGGGGACATCCTACGAGCAGTACTTC; J: TRBJ2-7; D: .; V: TRBV19; size: .
CDR3: CSVEDPSAGGFETQYF; DNA: TGCAGCGTTGAAGATCCGTCGGCAGGGGGCTTTGAGACCCAGTACTTC; J: TRBJ2-5; D: TRBD1; V: TRBV29-1; size: .
CDR3: CASSLGIIEQYF; DNA: TGTGCCAGCAGCTTGGGGATCATCGAGCAGTACTTC; J: TRBJ2-7; D: .; V: TRBV5-6; size: .
CDR3: CASSQDRPRPTGAISGANVLTF; DNA: TGTGCCAGCAGCCAAGATCGACCTAGACCGACCGGTGCTATATCTGGGGCCAACGTCCTGACTTTC; J: TRBJ2-6; D: .; V: TRBV3-1/TRBV3-2; size: .
CDR3: CASSPGTLEAFF; DNA: TGTGCCAGCAGCCCAGGGACTCTTGAAGCTTTCTTT; J: TRBJ1-1; D: .; V: TRBV6-2/TRBV6-3; size: .
CDR3: CASSSGTGANTIYF; DNA: TGCGCCAGCAGCTCCGGGACAGGGGCGAACACCATATATTTT; J: TRBJ1-3; D: TRBD1; V: TRBV5-1; size: .
CDR3: CASSPTTGYTGELFF; DNA: TGTGCCAGCAGCCCAACTACAGGGTACACCGGGGAGCTGTTTTTT; J: TRBJ2-2; D: .; V: TRBV7-9; size: .
CDR3: CASSSAGTGVVATQYF; DNA: TGTGCCAGCAGTTCCGCCGGGACAGGGGTCGTCGCGACCCAGTACTTC; J: TRBJ2-5; D: TRBD1; V: TRBV28; size: .
CDR3: CASSPSGIPGNTIYF; DNA: TGTGCCAGCAGCCCTTCAGGTATCCCTGGAAACACCATATATTTT; J: TRBJ1-3; D: .; V: TRBV14; size: few
CDR3: CASSSHFGDDYGYTF; DNA: TGTGCCAGCTCGAGCCACTTCGGGGACGACTATGGCTACACCTTC; J: TRBJ1-2; D: .; V: TRBV6-5; size: .
CDR3: CASRVAGGPYNEQFF; DNA: TGTGCCAGCCGAGTAGCGGGAGGGCCATACAATGAGCAGTTCTTC; J: TRBJ2-1; D: TRBD2; V: TRBV28; size: .
CDR3: CASSPAYTEAFF; DNA: TGTGCCAGCAGTCCAGCATACACTGAAGCTTTCTTT; J: TRBJ1-1; D: .; V: TRBV6-6; size: .
CDR3: CASSLSGAGMNTEAFF; DNA: TGTGCCAGCAGCTTATCCGGGGCCGGTATGAACACTGAAGCTTTCTTT; J: TRBJ1-1; D: .; V: TRBV7-9; size: once
CDR3: CASSLRHGNYGYTF; DNA: TGTGCCAGCAGTTTGCGCCACGGGAACTATGGCTACACCTTC; J: TRBJ1-2; D: .; V: TRBV27; size: .